These 4 T cell receptor beta chains came from one sample sequenced in a study of spatial heterogeneity in lung cancer. As to time point: sample taken at primary tumor resection. Unsorted whole RNA from tumor, nontumor lung or frozen PBMC underwent sequencing. Using its own MiXCR run on the 5' RACE reads, TCRdb lists one record per CDR3 protein. The sample has tens of thousands of distinct CDR3 sequences; roughly 12% are singletons. Material: PBMCs, obtained at surgery. These TCRs come from a male donor with early-stage non-small cell lung cancer.

This clonotype was picked up many times. The chain has TRBV7-9 and TRBJ2-1, with TRBD2 identical over 8 bases. Germline trimming cut 5 bases from V and 7 bases from J; bases unmatched to any gene: 13. The CDR3 consists of 16 residues. Germline lookup yields CDR1 SEHNR and CDR2 FQNEAQ (reference sequence). CDR3 amino acids: CASSPGLADRWNEQFF. The CDR3 bases are TGTGCCAGCAGCCCCGGACTAGCAGACCGGTGGAATGAGCAGTTCTTC.

The chain has TRBV12-3 or TRBV12-4 and TRBJ2-1; 7 positions match TRBD2. The junction had 1 base not matched to a gene; V was cut back by 2 bases and J by 6 bases. This CDR3 has 13 amino acids. The CDR3 loop reads CASSLRTSNEQFF. CDR3 sequence (DNA): TGTGCCAGCAGTTTACGGACTAGCAATGAGCAGTTCTTC.

The rearrangement joins TRBV3-1 to TRBJ2-7, with TRBD2 matching over 9 bases. J lost 4 bases, V lost 2 bases, and 6 bases had no gene match. Germline V gene lookup returns CDR1 LGHDT and CDR2 YNNKEL (reference sequence). CDR3 length: 15 residues. CDR3 nucleotide sequence: TGTGCCAGCAGCCAATATAGCGGGAGTTGGTACGAGCAGTACTTC. Encoded protein: CASSQYSGSWYEQYF.

The J gene is TRBJ1-2, the V gene TRBV20-1; D call uncertain. CDR3 length equals 13 residues. The V and J ends lost 0 bases and 5 bases respectively, with 10 bases between them. The V gene's germline CDR1 is DFQATT and CDR2 SNEGSKA (reference sequence). The CDR3 sequence: CSARDWAEYGYTF. The CDR3 DNA follows: TGCAGTGCTAGAGATTGGGCCGAGTATGGCTACACCTTC.